The 10 T cell receptor beta chains reported below all come from one sample, sequenced in a study of blood T cell repertoires in COVID-19. Sequencing was performed with immunoSEQ multiplex PCR; in TCRdb, only in-frame clones are kept and a portion is missing. The sample lists roughly 28,000 clones, 89% seen once, with around half in the top ten. Sequencing was performed on peripheral blood. All receptors derive from a human donor with acute or convalescent COVID-19. The donor label of this sample is uncertain.

The chain combines TRBV5-4 with TRBJ1-6; D not certain. Germline V gene data show CDR1 as SGHNT and CDR2 as YYREEE (reference sequence). Between the trimmed V and J ends, which lost 6 bases and 8 bases, there was a span of 12 bases. The CDR3 runs 13 residues. CDR3 nucleotide sequence: TGTGCCAGCACAGAGGGTCTGGATTCACCCCTCCACTTT. Amino acid sequence: CASTEGLDSPLHF.

This chain joins TRBV3-1 (or the pseudogene TRBV3-2) and TRBJ2-5; 13 nucleotides agree with TRBD2. Germline CDR1 is LGHDT and CDR2 is YNNKEL (reference sequence). This CDR3 contains 19 residues. After removal of 4 bases from V and 0 bases from J, the junction contained 11 bases not matched to a gene. CDR3 protein: CASSPTGTSGDQYQETQYF. CDR3 DNA sequence: TGTGCCAGCAGCCCCACCGGGACTAGCGGGGATCAGTACCAAGAGACCCAGTACTTC.

This clone came up once. This chain joins TRBV5-4 and TRBJ2-1; 9 bases map to TRBD1. The V gene's germline CDR1 is SGHNT and CDR2 YYREEE (reference sequence). The CDR3 extends over 17 amino acids. V lost 4 bases to trimming and J lost 4 bases; unmatched junction nucleotides: 12. CDR3 sequence reads: CASSVLTGTGNYNEQFF. As DNA, the CDR3 is TGTGCCAGCAGCGTACTTACCGGGACAGGGAATTACAATGAGCAGTTCTTC. Full variable domain (outside the CDR3, taken from reference TRBV5-4 and TRBJ2-1): ETGVTQSPTHLIKTRGQQVTLRCSSQSGHNTVSWYQQALGQGPQFIFQYYREEENGRGNFPPRFSGLQFPNYSSELNVNALELDDSALYLCASSVLTGTGNYNEQFFGPGTRLTVL.

This clone has just one count. This chain uses TRBV4-1 with TRBJ2-1; 7 bases fit TRBD1. CDR3 size: 11 residues. CDR1 and CDR2 from the germline V gene are MGHRA and YSYEKL. V lost 4 bases to trimming and J lost 9 bases; unmatched junction nucleotides: 0. CDR3 in DNA: TGCGCCAGCAGCCGGGACAGTGAGCAGTTCTTC. Translating gives CASSRDSEQFF.

This chain uses TRBV7-9 with TRBJ1-4; D call uncertain. CDR1 is SEHNR, CDR2 FQNEAQ, per germline (reference sequence). With 4 bases removed from V and 8 bases from J, the gap between germline ends came to 17 bases. This CDR3 spans 15 amino acids. CDR3 coding DNA: TGTGCCAGCAGCTACAACAGACTCCCGGGGGAAAAACTGTTTTTT. It is translated as CASSYNRLPGEKLFF. The full variable domain, in which reference TRBV7-9 and TRBJ1-4 provide the parts outside the CDR3, is DTGVSQNPRHKITKRGQNVTFRCDPISEHNRLYWYRQTLGQGPEFLTYFQNEAQLEKSRLLSDRFSAERPKGSFSTLEIQRTEQGDSAMYLCASSYNRLPGEKLFFGSGTQLSVL.

As to this clone: One end of the junction does not line up with germline, which may come from a read error. The chain is built from TRBV28 and TRBJ2-1; TRBD2 matches 8 bases. There are 14 residues in the CDR3. Germline values: CDR1 MDHEN, CDR2 SYDVKM. CDR3 amino acids: CASSPSLAGTRKLF. The CDR3 nucleotides are TGTGCCAGCAGTCCCTCGCTAGCGGGTACCCGAAAGCTCTTC.

The V and J genes are TRBV19 and TRBJ2-2; D ambiguous. Trimming took off 7 bases at V and 7 bases at J, with 13 bases between the two ends. The germline CDR1 and CDR2 sequences are LNHDA and SQIVND (reference sequence). The CDR3 spans 13 residues. The CDR3 reads CASNSIPYGELFF. The CDR3 DNA reads TGTGCCAGTAACTCTATCCCTTACGGGGAGCTGTTTTTT.

The chain links TRBV6-6 to TRBJ1-5; a weak D match, TRBD1 (6 bases). Between the trimmed V and J ends, which lost 7 bases and 7 bases, there was a span of 17 bases. The CDR3 spans 14 residues. Looked up from germline, CDR1 is MNHNY and CDR2 is SVGAGI (reference sequence). CDR3 sequence (DNA): TGTGCCAGCACCAACGGGGGGGCGGGACAGCCCCAGCATTTT. This sequence encodes CASTNGGAGQPQHF.

The rearrangement uses TRBV7-9 and TRBJ1-2; D remains unclear. The V and J ends lost 5 bases and 2 bases respectively, with 12 bases between them. The CDR3 extends over 14 amino acids. Germline-derived CDR1 and CDR2 are SEHNR and FQNEAQ (reference sequence). This CDR3 is CASSKDLANYGYTF. The CDR3 coding sequence is TGTGCCAGCAGCAAAGACCTGGCCAACTATGGCTACACCTTC.

The rearrangement uses TRBV6-2 or TRBV6-3 and TRBJ2-1; 9 bases are shared with TRBD2. The CDR3 has 15 amino acids. CDR1 MNHEY and CDR2 SVGEGT come from the germline V gene. The V segment lost 2 bases and the J segment 5 bases; nucleotides outside the gene matches: 4. The CDR3 region is CASSYLAGTHNEQFF. The CDR3 bases are TGTGCCAGCAGTTACCTAGCGGGGACCCACAATGAGCAGTTCTTC.